The rows below give T cell receptor beta chains drawn from one sample of a study of cytomegalovirus exposure and HLA in healthy donors. Produced via immunoSEQ multiplex PCR; TCRdb's table is partial and in-frame only. There are about 160,000 clones in the sample; approximately 86% occur only once, and over 1.5% lies in the top ten. The sequenced sample was PBMCs. Receptors were obtained from a woman aged 18-35 years in good health and CMV-seronegative. Each CDR3 is given with its conserved first and last residue. A D gene is named only where the DNA matches it firmly. Clone size appears in some rows only: once, few, many, or a class for an expanded clone.

D gene | J gene | clone size | V gene | CDR3 protein | CDR3 DNA
NA | TRBJ1-1 | NA | TRBV5-1 | CASSLGLGEGNTEAFF | TGCGCCAGCAGCTTGGGATTGGGGGAGGGAAACACTGAAGCTTTCTTT
NA | TRBJ1-1 | few | TRBV6-5 | CASSYSGGVTNTEAFF | TGTGCCAGCAGTTACTCGGGGGGGGTCACGAACACTGAAGCTTTCTTT
NA | TRBJ2-7 | NA | TRBV7-9 | CASSLAGGARTEQYF | TGTGCCAGCAGCTTAGCGGGGGGGGCTAGAACCGAGCAGTACTTC
NA | TRBJ1-5 | NA | TRBV15 | CATSRFWHRNQPQHF | TGTGCCACCAGCAGATTTTGGCACCGCAATCAGCCCCAGCATTTT
TRBD1 | TRBJ2-1 | NA | TRBV2 | CASTKTGYNEQFF | TGTGCCAGCACGAAGACAGGGTACAATGAGCAGTTCTTC
NA | TRBJ1-5 | NA | TRBV9 | CASSAGDVRPQHF | TGTGCCAGCAGCGCGGGAGACGTTAGGCCCCAGCATTTT
TRBD2 | TRBJ2-2 | once | TRBV7-9 | CASSSPRLAVNTGELFF | TGTGCCAGCAGCTCTCCCCGACTAGCGGTGAACACCGGGGAGCTGTTTTTT
NA | TRBJ1-2 | NA | TRBV28 | CASSKDTNYGYTF | TGTGCCAGCTCAAAGGACACTAACTATGGCTACACCTTC
NA | TRBJ1-1 | NA | TRBV7-6 | CASSPSWQQGFENTEAFF | TGTGCCAGCAGCCCTAGTTGGCAACAGGGTTTTGAGAACACTGAAGCTTTCTTT
NA | TRBJ2-2 | once | TRBV7-9 | CASSLGGANTGELFF | TGTGCCAGCAGCTTGGGCGGGGCGAACACCGGGGAGCTGTTTTTT
NA | TRBJ2-1 | NA | TRBV9 | CASSGGASSYNEQFF | TGTGCCAGCAGCGGCGGTGCCAGCTCCTACAATGAGCAGTTCTTC
TRBD1 | TRBJ1-1 | NA | TRBV7-2 | CASSPWDRGSAFF | TGTGCCAGCAGCCCTTGGGACAGGGGAAGTGCTTTCTTT
NA | TRBJ1-5 | NA | TRBV2 | CASSTGGDQPQHF | TGTGCCAGCAGTACTGGGGGGGATCAGCCCCAGCATTTT
NA | TRBJ2-5 | NA | TRBV13 | CASSLWFREETQYF | TGTGCCAGCAGCTTATGGTTCAGGGAAGAGACCCAGTACTTC
NA | TRBJ2-7 | NA | TRBV27 | CASSQSGSYEQYF | TGTGCCAGCAGTCAGTCAGGGTCCTACGAGCAGTACTTC
TRBD1 | TRBJ1-2 | NA | TRBV30 | CAWSDRGNYGYTF | TGTGCCTGGAGCGACAGGGGTAACTATGGCTACACCTTC
NA | TRBJ1-2 | once | TRBV2 | CASSEVTAGGYTF | TGTGCCAGCAGTGAAGTTACCGCCGGTGGCTACACCTTC
TRBD2 | TRBJ2-1 | NA | TRBV6-5 | CASSHGTRNEQFF | TGTGCCAGCAGTCACGGGACTAGGAATGAGCAGTTCTTC
NA | TRBJ1-2 | NA | TRBV9 | CASSGWTTADYGYTF | TGTGCCAGCAGCGGCTGGACGACAGCAGATTATGGCTACACCTTC
TRBD1 | TRBJ2-3 | NA | TRBV6-4 | CASSDSRSGGGTDTQYF | TGTGCCAGCAGTGACTCGAGGTCAGGGGGAGGCACAGATACGCAGTATTTT
TRBD1 | TRBJ1-5 | NA | TRBV27 | CASSFGQGAGQPQHF | TGTGCCAGCAGTTTCGGACAGGGGGCCGGTCAGCCCCAGCATTTT
TRBD1 | TRBJ1-1 | few | TRBV27 | CASKGQGARDTEAFF | TGTGCCAGCAAGGGGCAGGGGGCTCGGGACACTGAAGCTTTCTTT
TRBD2 | TRBJ2-7 | NA | TRBV9 | CASSVGTSGVYEQYF | TGTGCCAGCAGCGTAGGGACTAGCGGGGTCTACGAGCAGTACTTC
NA | TRBJ2-2 | few | TRBV7-9 | CASSFPNTGELFF | TGTGCCAGCAGCTTCCCTAACACCGGGGAGCTGTTTTTT
NA | TRBJ2-5 | once | TRBV7-9 | CAGGPQETQYF | TGTGCCGGAGGTCCCCAAGAGACCCAGTACTTC
NA | TRBJ2-3 | NA | TRBV5-1 | CASSRLVGGTDTQYF | TGCGCCAGCAGCAGGCTAGTGGGAGGCACAGATACGCAGTATTTT
NA | TRBJ2-5 | NA | TRBV7-8 | CASRTGVRETQYF | TGTGCCAGCAGAACGGGAGTACGGGAGACCCAGTACTTC
NA | TRBJ2-3 | NA | TRBV10-3 | CAISESTGTDTQYF | TGTGCCATCAGTGAGTCAACAGGCACAGATACGCAGTATTTT
NA | TRBJ2-5 | NA | TRBV27 | CASSKGLARETQYF | TGTGCCAGCAGTAAGGGGCTAGCGAGGGAGACCCAGTACTTC
NA | TRBJ2-2 | NA | TRBV28 | CASSLIAGTGELFF | TGTGCCAGCAGTTTAATCGCAGGGACCGGGGAGCTGTTTTTT
NA | TRBJ1-3 | NA | TRBV15 | CATSSDIHLSSGNTIYF | TGTGCCACCAGCAGTGATATACACCTCAGCTCTGGAAACACCATATATTTT
NA | TRBJ1-4 | NA | TRBV28 | CASSPPITGTNEKLFF | TGTGCCAGCAGCCCACCTATTACAGGAACTAATGAAAAACTGTTTTTT
TRBD1 | TRBJ2-7 | NA | TRBV30 | CAWSVSGQGSWQYF | TGTGCCTGGAGTGTATCGGGACAGGGGTCATGGCAGTACTTC
NA | TRBJ1-1 | NA | TRBV18 | CASSLGGGADTEAFF | TGTGCCAGCTCACTCGGGGGAGGGGCGGACACTGAAGCTTTCTTT
NA | TRBJ2-3 | NA | TRBV7-2 | CASSLAQAGQADTQYF | TGTGCCAGCAGCTTAGCGCAGGCGGGTCAGGCCGATACGCAGTATTTT